This TCR beta chain was identified in a study of technical replicates of blood from a few donors (dated by TCRdb to 2016 to 2017). Library preparation was by the immunoSEQ multiplex PCR assay. As stored in TCRdb, this immuneACCESS dataset retains in-frame rearrangements with V and J assigned. A fraction of the clones does not appear; measured against another copy, unresolved V genes explain less than half of the discrepancy, and the remainder lacks a known reason. The sample contains about 63,000 clones, around 86% of them found a single time. The ten largest clones add up to under 6.5% of the sample. V drops 0 bases and J drops 1 base, leaving 12 bases in between. The CDR3 runs 16 amino acids, cysteine and phenylalanine included. Only the CDR3 DNA stays, 48 bases, in frame from base 1. From a lookup of the germline V gene, CDR1 and CDR2 are SGHRS and YFSETQ. This clone was seen just once. Its antigen is still unknown. No much larger clone is present one base from it, and per-base qualities are unavailable.

The chain is made from TRBV5-1 and TRBJ2-3, with the D gene not clear enough to name. The sequence derives from a human donor in good health. Some clones in this sample may be carry-over from other donors' samples. Sequencing was performed on PBMCs. The DNA is TGCGCCAGCAGCTTGGGTACAGCCTCTGGCACAGATACGCAGTATTTT. It translates to CASSLGTASGTDTQYF.